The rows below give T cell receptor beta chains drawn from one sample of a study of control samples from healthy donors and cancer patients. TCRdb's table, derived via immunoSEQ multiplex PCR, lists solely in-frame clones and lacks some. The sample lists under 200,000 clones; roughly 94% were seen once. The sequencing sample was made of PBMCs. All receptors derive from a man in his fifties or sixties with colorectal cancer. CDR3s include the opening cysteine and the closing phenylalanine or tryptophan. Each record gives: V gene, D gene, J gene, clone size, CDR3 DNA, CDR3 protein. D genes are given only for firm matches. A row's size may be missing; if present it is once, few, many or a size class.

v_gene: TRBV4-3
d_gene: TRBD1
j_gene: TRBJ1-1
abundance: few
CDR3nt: TGCGCCAGCAGTAGCAGGGGGCTCACTGAAGCTTTCTTT
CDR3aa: CASSSRGLTEAFF

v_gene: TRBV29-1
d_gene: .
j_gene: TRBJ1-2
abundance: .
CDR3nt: TGCAGCGTTGAGAAGACAGTCTATGGCTACACCTTC
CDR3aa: CSVEKTVYGYTF

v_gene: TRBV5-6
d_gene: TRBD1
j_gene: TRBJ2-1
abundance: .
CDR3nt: TGTGCCAGCAGCTTGGGGCCCGGGACAGGGATCTACAATGAGCAGTTCTTC
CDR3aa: CASSLGPGTGIYNEQFF

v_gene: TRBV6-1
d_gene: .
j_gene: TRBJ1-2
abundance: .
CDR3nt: TGTGCCAGCAGTGAAGCAGGCAGGGAATCTGGCTACACCTTC
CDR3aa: CASSEAGRESGYTF

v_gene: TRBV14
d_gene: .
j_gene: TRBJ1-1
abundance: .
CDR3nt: TGTGCCAGCAGCACGCAGGGTATTGAAGCTTTCTTT
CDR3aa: CASSTQGIEAFF

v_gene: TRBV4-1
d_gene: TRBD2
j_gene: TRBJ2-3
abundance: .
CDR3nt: TGCGCCAGCAGCCAAACAGCGGGGGTATCGGATACGCAGTATTTT
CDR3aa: CASSQTAGVSDTQYF

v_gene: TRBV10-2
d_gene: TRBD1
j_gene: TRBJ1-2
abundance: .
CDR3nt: TGCGCCAGCAGGCCGGGACAGGGTGGTGGCTACACCTTC
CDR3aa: CASRPGQGGGYTF

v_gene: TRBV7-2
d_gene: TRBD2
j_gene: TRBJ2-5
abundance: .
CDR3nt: TGTGCCAGCAGCAGGACTAGCGGGTCCCAAGAGACCCAGTACTTC
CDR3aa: CASSRTSGSQETQYF

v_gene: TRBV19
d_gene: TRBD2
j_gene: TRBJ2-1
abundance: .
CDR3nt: TGTGCCAGTAGTTTGCTAGCGGGGGGTTACAATGAGCAGTTCTTC
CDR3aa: CASSLLAGGYNEQFF

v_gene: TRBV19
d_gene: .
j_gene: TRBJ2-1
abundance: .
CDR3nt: TGTGCCAGTAACACCCGGGGGTACAATGAGCAGTTCTTC
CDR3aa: CASNTRGYNEQFF

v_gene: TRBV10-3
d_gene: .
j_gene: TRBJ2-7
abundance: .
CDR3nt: TGTGCCATCAGTGAAATGGGGGGATTACCATCCTACGAGCAGTACTTC
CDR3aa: CAISEMGGLPSYEQYF

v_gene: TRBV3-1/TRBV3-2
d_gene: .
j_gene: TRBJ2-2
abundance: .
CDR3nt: TGTGCCAGCAGCCAAGGGCGATTCACCGGGGAGCTGTTTTTT
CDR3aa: CASSQGRFTGELFF

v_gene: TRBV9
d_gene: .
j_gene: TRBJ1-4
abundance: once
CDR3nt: TGTGCCAGCAGCACCAGGGTGGGGGAACTGTTTTTT
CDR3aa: CASSTRVGELFF

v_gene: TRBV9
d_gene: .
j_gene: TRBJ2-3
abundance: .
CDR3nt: TGTGCCAGCAGCATTAGGGGGGTTAGCGATACGCAGTATTTT
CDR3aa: CASSIRGVSDTQYF

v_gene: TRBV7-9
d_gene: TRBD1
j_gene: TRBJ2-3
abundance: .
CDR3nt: TGTGCCAGCAGCCCCGACAGGGCCACAGATACGCAGTATTTT
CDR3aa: CASSPDRATDTQYF

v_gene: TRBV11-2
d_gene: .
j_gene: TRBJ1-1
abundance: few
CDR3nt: TGTGCCAGCAGCTTTACAGGGAACACTGAAGCTTTCTTT
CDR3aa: CASSFTGNTEAFF

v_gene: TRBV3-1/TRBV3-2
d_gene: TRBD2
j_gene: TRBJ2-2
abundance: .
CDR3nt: TGTGCCAGCAGCCAACTAGCGGGGGGGCGTGTCACCGGGGAGCTGTTTTTT
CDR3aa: CASSQLAGGRVTGELFF

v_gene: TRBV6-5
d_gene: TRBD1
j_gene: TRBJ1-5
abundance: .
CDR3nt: TGTGCCAGCAGGCAGGGGGCCGACAATCAGCCCCAGCATTTT
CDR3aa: CASRQGADNQPQHF

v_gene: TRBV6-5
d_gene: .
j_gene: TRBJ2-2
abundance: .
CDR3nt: TGTGCCAGCCAAACAGGGATCGCCGGGGAGCTGTTTTTT
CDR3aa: CASQTGIAGELFF

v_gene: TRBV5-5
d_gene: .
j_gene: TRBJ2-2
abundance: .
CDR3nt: TGTGCCAGCAGTTGGGGGACTTCGAACACCGGGGAGCTGTTTTTT
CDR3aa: CASSWGTSNTGELFF

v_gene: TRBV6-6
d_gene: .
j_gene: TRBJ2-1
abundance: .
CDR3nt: TGTGCCAGCAGTTATGGGGACAATGAGCAGTTCTTC
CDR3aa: CASSYGDNEQFF

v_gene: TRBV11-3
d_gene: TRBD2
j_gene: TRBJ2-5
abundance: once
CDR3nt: TGTGCCAGCAGCTTAGAGGGACTAGCGGGGGTCCAAGAGACCCAGTACTTC
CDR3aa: CASSLEGLAGVQETQYF

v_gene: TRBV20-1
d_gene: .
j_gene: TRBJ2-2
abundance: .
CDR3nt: TGCAGTGCCGCTAACACCGGGGAGCTGTTTTTT
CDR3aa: CSAANTGELFF

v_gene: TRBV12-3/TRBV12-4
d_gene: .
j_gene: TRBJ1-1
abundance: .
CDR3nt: TGTGCCAGCACCCAGATGAACACTGAAGCTTTCTTT
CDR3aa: CASTQMNTEAFF

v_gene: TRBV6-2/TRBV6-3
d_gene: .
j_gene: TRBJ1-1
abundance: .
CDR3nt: TGTGCCAGCAGCCACCCGCAGGCCACTGAAGCTTTCTTT
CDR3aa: CASSHPQATEAFF

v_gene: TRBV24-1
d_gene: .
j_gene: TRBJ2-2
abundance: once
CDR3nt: TGTGCCACCAGTGAAAGGGGTTCCGGGGAGCTGTTTTTT
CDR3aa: CATSERGSGELFF

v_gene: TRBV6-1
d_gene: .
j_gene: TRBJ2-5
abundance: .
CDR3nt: TGTGCCAGCAGTGAATTCATTAGGAGGGGATTCCAAGAGACCCAGTACTTC
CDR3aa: CASSEFIRRGFQETQYF

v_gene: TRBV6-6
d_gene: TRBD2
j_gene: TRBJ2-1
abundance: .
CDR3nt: TGTGCCAGCACTCCTTCTGTCGCGGGGGGCAATGAGCAGTTCTTC
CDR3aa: CASTPSVAGGNEQFF

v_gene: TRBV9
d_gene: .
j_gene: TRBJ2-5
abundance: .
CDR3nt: TGTGCCAGCAGCGTAGCATACCTATCCGTGGAGACCCAGTACTTC
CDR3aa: CASSVAYLSVETQYF